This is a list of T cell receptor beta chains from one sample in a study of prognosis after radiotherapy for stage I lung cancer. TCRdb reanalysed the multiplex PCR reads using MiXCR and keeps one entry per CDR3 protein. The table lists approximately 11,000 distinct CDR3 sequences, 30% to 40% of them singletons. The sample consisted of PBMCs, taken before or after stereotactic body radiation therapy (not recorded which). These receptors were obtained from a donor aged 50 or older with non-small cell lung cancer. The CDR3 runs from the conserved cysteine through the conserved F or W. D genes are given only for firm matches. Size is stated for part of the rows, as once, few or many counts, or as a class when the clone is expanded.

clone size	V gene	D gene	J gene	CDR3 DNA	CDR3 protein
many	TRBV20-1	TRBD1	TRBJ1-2	TGCAGGGGGGACAGGGCCACTGGTGGCTACACCTTC	CRGDRATGGYTF
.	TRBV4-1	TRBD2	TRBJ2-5	TGCGCCAGCAGCCCTCTTCGGGGGACTAGCGGACCAAGAGGGCTAGAGGCCCAGTACTTC	CASSPLRGTSGPRGLEAQYF
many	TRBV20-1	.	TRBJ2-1	TGCAGTGCAAAACTGGGACGGAGCTACAATGAGCAGTTCTTC	CSAKLGRSYNEQFF
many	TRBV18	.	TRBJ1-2	TGTGCCAGCTCACCACGGAGCGGAGAGTATGGCTACACCTTC	CASSPRSGEYGYTF
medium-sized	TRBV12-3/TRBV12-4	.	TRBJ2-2	TGTGCCAGCAGTTTCCGCTACGGGGAGCTGTTTTTT	CASSFRYGELFF
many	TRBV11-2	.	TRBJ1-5	TGTGCCAGCAGCGGGAGGGGCGGGGGTGGCAATCAGCCCCAGCATTTT	CASSGRGGGGNQPQHF
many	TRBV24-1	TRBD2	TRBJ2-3	TGTGCCACCAGTGACCTTCGACTAGCGGGAGGAATTCGGGGGCAGTATTTT	CATSDLRLAGGIRGQYF
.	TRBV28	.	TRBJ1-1	TGTGCCAGCAGTTTGGGAGCGGGGCGACTGAACACTGAAGCTTTCTTT	CASSLGAGRLNTEAFF
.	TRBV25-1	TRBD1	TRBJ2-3	TGTGCCAGCAGTGAACCCCGGGACAGGGGGCGCATAGATACGCAGTATTTT	CASSEPRDRGRIDTQYF
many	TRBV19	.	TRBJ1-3	TGTGCCAGTAGTATGGCCCTTACCTCTGGAAACACCATATATTTT	CASSMALTSGNTIYF
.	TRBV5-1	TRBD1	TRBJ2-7	TGCGCCAGCAGCAAGGACAGGGCCGAGCAGTACTTC	CASSKDRAEQYF
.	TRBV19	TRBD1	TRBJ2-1	TGTGCCAGTAGTATCGACAGGGGGAAGTTCTTC	CASSIDRGKFF
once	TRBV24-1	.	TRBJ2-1	TGTGCCACCAGTAGGGTTCCCTACAATGAGCAGTTCTTC	CATSRVPYNEQFF
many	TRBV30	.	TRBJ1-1	TGTGCCTGGAGTGTACTGGATATGAACACTGAAGCTTTCTTT	CAWSVLDMNTEAFF
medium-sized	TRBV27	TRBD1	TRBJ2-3	TGTGCCAGCAGTACGGACAGGGGGCAAGATACGCAGTATTTT	CASSTDRGQDTQYF
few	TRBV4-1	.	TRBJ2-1	TGCGCCAGCAGCTCCAAGTCCGGGTGGGGGGATGAGCAGTTCTTC	CASSSKSGWGDEQFF
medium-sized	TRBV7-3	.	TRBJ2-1	TGTGCCAGCAGCCCCGGCAGTAACAATGAGCAGTTCTTC	CASSPGSNNEQFF
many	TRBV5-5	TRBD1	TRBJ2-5	TGTGCCAGCAGAACGACAGGGCCACAAGAGACCCAGTACTTC	CASRTTGPQETQYF
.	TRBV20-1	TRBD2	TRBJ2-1	TGCAGTGCTAGGGCGCCGGGACTAGCTTCCCGTGAGCAGTTCTTC	CSARAPGLASREQFF
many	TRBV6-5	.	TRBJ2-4	TGTGCCAGCAGTTACACACTTCCGGGGACAATTCAGTACTTC	CASSYTLPGTIQYF
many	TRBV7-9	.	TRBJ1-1	TGTGCCAGCAGCTTAGTGAGGGAGGAGGCTTTCTTT	CASSLVREEAFF
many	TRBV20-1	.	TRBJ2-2	TGCAGTGCTAGAGAAGACAGAGCCACCGGGGAGCTGTTTTTT	CSAREDRATGELFF
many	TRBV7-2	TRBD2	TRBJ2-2	TGTGCCAGCAGCTTAAGGACTAGCGGGATTTTGTCCGGGGAGCTGTTTTTT	CASSLRTSGILSGELFF
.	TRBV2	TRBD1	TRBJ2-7	TGCGCCAGCAGTGAGGGGACAGTGCATAACTCCTACGAGCAGTACTTC	CASSEGTVHNSYEQYF
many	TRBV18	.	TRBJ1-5	TGTGCCAGCTCACCGGCGGGGGGCAATCAGCCCCAGCATTTT	CASSPAGGNQPQHF
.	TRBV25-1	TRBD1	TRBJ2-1	TGTGCCAGCAGTGCAGGGACAGGGGGATTAGAGCAGTTCTTC	CASSAGTGGLEQFF
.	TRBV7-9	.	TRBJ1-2	TGTGCCACCAGCCCCCGGGAAGGGATGTACTATGGCTACACCTTC	CATSPREGMYYGYTF
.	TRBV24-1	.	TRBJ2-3	TGTGCCACCAGGGGGGCGGGCACAGATACGCAGTATTTT	CATRGAGTDTQYF
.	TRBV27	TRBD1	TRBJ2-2	TGTGCCAGCAGTTACAGGGGGCGCACCGGGGAGCTGTTTTTT	CASSYRGRTGELFF
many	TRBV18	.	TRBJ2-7	TGTGCCAGCTCACTCGGTATTCTCAACGAGCAGTACTTC	CASSLGILNEQYF
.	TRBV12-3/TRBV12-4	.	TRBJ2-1	TGTGCCAGCAGTTTAGTCGCGGGCCGCTATGAGCAGTTCTTC	CASSLVAGRYEQFF
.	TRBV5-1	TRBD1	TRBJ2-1	TGCGCCAGCCGGAGGACAGGGATGGCGGATTACAATGAGCAGTTCTTC	CASRRTGMADYNEQFF
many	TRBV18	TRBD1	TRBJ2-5	TGTGCCAGTTCTGGCGCCGGGACAGGGTTAGAGACCCAGTACTTC	CASSGAGTGLETQYF
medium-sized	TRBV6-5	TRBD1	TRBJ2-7	TGTGCCAGCAGTTACGACTCCGGGACAGGGGCCTACGAGCAGTACTTC	CASSYDSGTGAYEQYF
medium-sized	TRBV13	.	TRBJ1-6	TGTGCCAGCAGCACGCGGACGTCTTGGGGGGCTTCACCCCTCCACTTT	CASSTRTSWGASPLHF
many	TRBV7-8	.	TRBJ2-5	TGTGCCAGCAGCCCAGGGAGTAAAAGAGGCCAAGAGACCCAGTACTTC	CASSPGSKRGQETQYF
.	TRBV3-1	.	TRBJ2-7	TGTGCCAGCAGCCAATGGGTCAGCGACTACGAGCAGTACTTC	CASSQWVSDYEQYF
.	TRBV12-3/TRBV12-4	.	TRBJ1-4	TGTGCCAGCAGCCCCGGCACAAAACTGTTTTTT	CASSPGTKLFF
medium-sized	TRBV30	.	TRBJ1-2	TGTGCCTGGTATGGGGCAGGTGGCTACACCTTC	CAWYGAGGYTF
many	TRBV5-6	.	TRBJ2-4	TGTGCCAGCAGCCGGCGGAAAAACATTCAGTACTTC	CASSRRKNIQYF
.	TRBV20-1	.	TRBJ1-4	TGCAGTGTTAGGCGGGGAAATGAAAAACTGTTTTTT	CSVRRGNEKLFF
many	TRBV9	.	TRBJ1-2	TGTGCCAGCAGCGATAACAGGGCTCGAAGTAACTATGGCTACACCTTC	CASSDNRARSNYGYTF
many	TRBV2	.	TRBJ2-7	TGTGCCAGCAAGGGGTTTCTCTACGAGCAGTACTTC	CASKGFLYEQYF
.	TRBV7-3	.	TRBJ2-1	TGTGCCAGCAGCTCCTGGATGGACAACGGCAATGAGCAGTTCTTC	CASSSWMDNGNEQFF
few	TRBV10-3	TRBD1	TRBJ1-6	TGTGCCATCAGCAGGACAGGCCAAAATTCACCCCTCCACTTT	CAISRTGQNSPLHF
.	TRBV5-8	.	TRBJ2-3	TGTGCCAGCAGCTATTACGGGGGTTCAACAGATACGCAGTATTTC	CASSYYGGSTDTQYF
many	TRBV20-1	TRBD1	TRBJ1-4	TGCAGTGCTTTCGGACAGGGGGGAAGTGTAACTAATGAAAAACTGTTTTTT	CSAFGQGGSVTNEKLFF
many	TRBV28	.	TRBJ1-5	TGTGCCAGCATTTCCAGCAGGCCTTATCAGCCCCAGCATTTT	CASISSRPYQPQHF
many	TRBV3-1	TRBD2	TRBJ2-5	TGTGCCAGCAGCCCGAGTATAGCGGGAGGCATTCAAGAGACCCAGTACTTC	CASSPSIAGGIQETQYF
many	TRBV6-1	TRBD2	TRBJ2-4	TGTGCCAGCAGCTCTAGCGGGGGGGGCGTGAACATTCAGTACTTC	CASSSSGGGVNIQYF